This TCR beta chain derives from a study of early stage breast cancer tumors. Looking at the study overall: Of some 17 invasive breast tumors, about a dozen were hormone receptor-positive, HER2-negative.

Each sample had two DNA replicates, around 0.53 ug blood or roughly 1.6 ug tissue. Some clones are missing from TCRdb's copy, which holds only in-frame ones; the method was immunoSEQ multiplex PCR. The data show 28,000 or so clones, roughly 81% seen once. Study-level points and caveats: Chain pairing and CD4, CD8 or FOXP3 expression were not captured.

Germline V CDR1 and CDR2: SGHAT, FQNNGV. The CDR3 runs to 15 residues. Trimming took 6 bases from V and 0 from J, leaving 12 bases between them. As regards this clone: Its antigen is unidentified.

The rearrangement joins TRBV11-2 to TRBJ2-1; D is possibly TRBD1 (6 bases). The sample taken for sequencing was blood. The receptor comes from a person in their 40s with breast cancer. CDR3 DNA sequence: TGTGCCAGCAGTCTTAGGGACACCTCCTACAATGAGCAGTTCTTC. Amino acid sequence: CASSLRDTSYNEQFF.